This TCR beta chain emerged from a study of blood T cell repertoires in COVID-19. Only in-frame clones appear in the TCRdb table, and some are missing; sequencing was by immunoSEQ multiplex PCR. The table records some 93,000 clones, about 88% of them present only once. CDR1 is SGHRS and CDR2 is YFSETQ in the germline V gene. J lost 7 bases, V lost 1 base, and 2 bases had no gene match. The CDR3 sequence is 14 residues long. This clonotype was obtained from a woman aged 80 or older with acute or convalescent COVID-19. The chain employs TRBV5-1 and TRBJ1-6, with 7 bases that match TRBD1. The sample comprised peripheral blood. Written as DNA, the CDR3 is TGCGCCAGCAGCTTGACAGGGGCAAATTCACCCCTCCACTTT. Its protein is CASSLTGANSPLHF.